This TCR beta chain appears in the sequencing data of a study of beta chain features in type 1 diabetes. Only a few counts were recorded for this clone. Germline values: CDR1 SGHAT, CDR2 FQNNGV. The CDR3 spans 12 residues. V lost 4 bases and J 8 bases, leaving 11 bases between the germline ends. cDNA synthesis used the whole RNA isolate, giving expressed TCRB sequences. TCRdb keeps only in-frame clones here, not all; method: immunoSEQ multiplex PCR. The sample gives over 120,000 clones, 9% to 9.5% of which show up once; approximately 0.68% is in the top ten. The chain has TRBV11-2 and TRBJ1-1, with D possibly matching TRBD1 (5 bases). The sample consisted of central memory CD4+ T cells from blood. This clonotype originated in a man aged 18 to 30 in good health. CDR3: CASSSLGGEAFF. Here the CDR3 DNA reads TGTGCCAGCAGCTCCCTGGGGGGGGAAGCTTTCTTT.